This paragraph reports one T cell receptor (beta chain). The sample is drawn from a study of blood T cell repertoires in COVID-19. Study context: From the United States, Italy and Spain came samples of acute and convalescent COVID-19. T cells, B-cell-depleted T cells, or PBMCs provided the cDNA or gDNA that served as material.

Germline V gene data show CDR1 as MNHEY and CDR2 as SVGEGT. The CDR3 is 12 residues long. The V end lost 2 bases, the J end lost 8 bases, and 6 bases lay between the germline ends. Original analysis: By means of reference gene primer amplification, nucleated cell counts were estimated. The table came from immunoSEQ multiplex PCR; TCRdb's copy has only in-frame clones and leaves some out. The D gene and trimming were derived from the DNA, and the V and J assignments and clone size from that table. This table has about 80,000 clones, around 81% appearing once. The specimen was peripheral blood. The chain couples TRBV6-2 or TRBV6-3 to TRBJ2-2; D ambiguous. The clonotype was recovered from a human donor in a cohort sampled during active COVID-19. CDR3 amino acids: CASSYLFGELFF. CDR3 bases: TGTGCCAGCAGTTACCTCTTTGGGGAGCTGTTTTTT.